The 3 T cell receptor beta chains below were found in one sample sequenced in a study of CD8+CD57+ T cells in acquired aplastic anemia (dated 2018 in TCRdb). TCRdb names Illumina HiSeq 2000 as the instrument used. TCR beta VDJ combination and CDR3 sequence profiling used genomic DNA as the template. In-frame beta chains were kept once TCRdb had trimmed the public reads at Q25 with fastp and called clones with MiXCR. Records with the same CDR3 protein are collapsed into one entry carrying the most frequent genes and DNA. The sample has a few hundred thousand distinct CDR3 sequences on record, approximately 60% of them singletons. In total, the top ten clones hold over 25% of the sample. The sequencing input was sorted CD4+, CD8+, or CD8+CD57+ T cells (not recorded which) from PBMCs. These receptors all come from a human donor in good health.

This clonotype occurred many times. The gene calls are TRBV14 and TRBJ2-7, with 7 nucleotides matching TRBD1. V lost 5 bases and J lost 3; bases outside the gene matches: 7. Germline V gives CDR1 SGHDN, CDR2 FVKESK. The CDR3 spans 14 residues. This CDR3 is CASSYRTGYYEQYF. CDR3 coding DNA: TGTGCCAGCAGCTATAGGACAGGTTACTACGAGCAGTACTTC.

This chain joins TRBV15 and TRBJ1-5; 12 positions agree with TRBD1. The CDR3 runs to 14 residues. V shed 8 bases, J shed 6 bases, and the junction held 5 bases outside the gene matches. Looked up from germline, CDR1 is LNHNV and CDR2 is YYDKDF (reference sequence). In DNA form, the CDR3 reads TGTGCCACCGGGACAGGGGGCGGCTCTCAGCCCCAGCATTTT. As protein: CATGTGGGSQPQHF.

The V gene is TRBV15, the J gene TRBJ1-2, with a weak D call TRBD1 (5 bases). Germline CDR1 reads LNHNV; CDR2 reads YYDKDF (reference sequence). This CDR3 is built from 16 residues. Deletions cut 0 bases from V and 2 bases from J, with 13 bases between. The CDR3 is CATSRDRGSGNYGYTF. The CDR3 DNA reads as TGTGCCACCAGCAGAGATAGGGGCTCAGGGAACTATGGCTACACCTTC.